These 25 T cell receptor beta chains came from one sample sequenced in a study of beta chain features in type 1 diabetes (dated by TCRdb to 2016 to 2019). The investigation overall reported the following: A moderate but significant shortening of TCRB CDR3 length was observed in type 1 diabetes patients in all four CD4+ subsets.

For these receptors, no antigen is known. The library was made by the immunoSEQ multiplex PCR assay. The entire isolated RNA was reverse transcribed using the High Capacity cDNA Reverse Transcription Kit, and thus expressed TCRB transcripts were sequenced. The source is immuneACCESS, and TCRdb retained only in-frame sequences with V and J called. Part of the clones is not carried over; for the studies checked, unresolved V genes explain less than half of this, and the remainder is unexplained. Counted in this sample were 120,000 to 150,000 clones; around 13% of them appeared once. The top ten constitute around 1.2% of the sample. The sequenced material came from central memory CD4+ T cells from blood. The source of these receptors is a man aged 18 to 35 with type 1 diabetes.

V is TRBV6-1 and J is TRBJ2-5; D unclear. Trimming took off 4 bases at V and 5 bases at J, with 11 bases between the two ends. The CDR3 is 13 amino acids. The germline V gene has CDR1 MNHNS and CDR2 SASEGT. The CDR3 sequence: CASSGSLVETQYF. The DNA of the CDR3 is TGTGCCAGCAGTGGGAGTCTGGTGGAGACCCAGTACTTC.

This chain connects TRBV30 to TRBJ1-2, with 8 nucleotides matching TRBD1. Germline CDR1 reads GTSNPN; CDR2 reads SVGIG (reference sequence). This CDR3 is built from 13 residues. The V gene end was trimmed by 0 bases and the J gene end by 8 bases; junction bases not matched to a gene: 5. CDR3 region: CAWSVQGAGGYTF. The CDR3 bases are TGTGCCTGGAGTGTGCAGGGGGCGGGAGGCTACACCTTC.

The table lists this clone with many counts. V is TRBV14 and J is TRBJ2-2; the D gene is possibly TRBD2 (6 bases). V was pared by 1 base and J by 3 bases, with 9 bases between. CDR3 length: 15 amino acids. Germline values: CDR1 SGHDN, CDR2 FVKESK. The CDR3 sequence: CASSQAGLYTGELFF. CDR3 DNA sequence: TGTGCCAGCAGCCAAGCGGGACTCTACACCGGGGAGCTGTTTTTT.

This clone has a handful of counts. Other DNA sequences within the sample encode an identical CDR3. The CDR3 protein is CSASDGYGYTF. Here the CDR3 DNA reads TGCAGTGCTAGTGACGGCTATGGCTACACCTTC. This sequence joins TRBV20-1 and TRBJ1-2; D is uncertain. With 3 bases removed from V and 4 bases from J, the gap between germline ends came to 6 bases. The germline V gene has CDR1 DFQATT and CDR2 SNEGSKA (reference sequence). This CDR3 contains 11 residues.

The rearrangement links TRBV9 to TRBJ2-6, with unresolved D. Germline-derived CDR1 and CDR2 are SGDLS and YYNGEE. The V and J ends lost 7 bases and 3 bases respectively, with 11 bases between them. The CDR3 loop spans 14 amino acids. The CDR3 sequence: CASGVQGGANVLTF. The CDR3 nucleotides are TGTGCCAGCGGGGTTCAAGGTGGGGCCAACGTCCTGACTTTC.

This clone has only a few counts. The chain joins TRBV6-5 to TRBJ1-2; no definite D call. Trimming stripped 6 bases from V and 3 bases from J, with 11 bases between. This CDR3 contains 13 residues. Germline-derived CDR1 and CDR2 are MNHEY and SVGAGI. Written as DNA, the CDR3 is TGTGCCAGCAGGCCCCCCGGGGACTATGGCTACACCTTC. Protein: CASRPPGDYGYTF.

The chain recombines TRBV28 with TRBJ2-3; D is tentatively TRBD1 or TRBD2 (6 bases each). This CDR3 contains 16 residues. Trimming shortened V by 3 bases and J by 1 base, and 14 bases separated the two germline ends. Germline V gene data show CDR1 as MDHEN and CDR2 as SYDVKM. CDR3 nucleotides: TGTGCCAGCAGTTTGGTCGGGGGCGCCGGCACAGATACGCAGTATTTT. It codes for CASSLVGGAGTDTQYF.

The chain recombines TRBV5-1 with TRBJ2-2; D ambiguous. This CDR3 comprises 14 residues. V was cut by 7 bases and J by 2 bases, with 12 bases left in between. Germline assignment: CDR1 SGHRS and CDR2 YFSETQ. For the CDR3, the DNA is TGCGCCAGCCTCGGACGGAGCAACACCGGGGAGCTGTTTTTT. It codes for CASLGRSNTGELFF.

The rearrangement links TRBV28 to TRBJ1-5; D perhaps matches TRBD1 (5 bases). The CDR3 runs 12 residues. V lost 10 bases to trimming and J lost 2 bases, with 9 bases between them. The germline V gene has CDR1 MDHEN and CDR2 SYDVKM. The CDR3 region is CATTGGNQPQHF. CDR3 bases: TGTGCCACCACGGGGGGCAATCAGCCCCAGCATTTT.

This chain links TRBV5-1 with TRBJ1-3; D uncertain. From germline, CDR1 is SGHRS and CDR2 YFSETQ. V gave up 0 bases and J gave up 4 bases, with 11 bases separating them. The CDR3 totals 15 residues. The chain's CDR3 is CASSLAGERGNTIYF. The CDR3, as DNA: TGCGCCAGCAGCTTGGCCGGCGAAAGAGGAAACACCATATATTTT.

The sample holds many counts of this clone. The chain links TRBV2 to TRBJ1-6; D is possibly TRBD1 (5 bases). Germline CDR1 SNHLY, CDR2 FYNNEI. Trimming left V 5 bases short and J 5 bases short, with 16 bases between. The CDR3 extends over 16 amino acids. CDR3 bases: TGTGCCAGCAGTCGCCGGCCCACAGGCGATAATTCACCCCTCCACTTT. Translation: CASSRRPTGDNSPLHF.

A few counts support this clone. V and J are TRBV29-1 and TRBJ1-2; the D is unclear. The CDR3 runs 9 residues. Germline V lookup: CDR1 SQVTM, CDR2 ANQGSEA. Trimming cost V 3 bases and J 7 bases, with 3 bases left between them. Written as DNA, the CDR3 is TGCAGCGTTGATCGTGGCTACACCTTC. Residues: CSVDRGYTF.

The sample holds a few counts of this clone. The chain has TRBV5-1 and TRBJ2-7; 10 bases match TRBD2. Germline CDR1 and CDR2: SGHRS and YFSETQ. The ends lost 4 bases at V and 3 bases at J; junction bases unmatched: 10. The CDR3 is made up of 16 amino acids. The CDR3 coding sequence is TGCGCCAGCAGCCCACTTAGCGGGGGGATTGTCTACGAGCAGTACTTC. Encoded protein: CASSPLSGGIVYEQYF.

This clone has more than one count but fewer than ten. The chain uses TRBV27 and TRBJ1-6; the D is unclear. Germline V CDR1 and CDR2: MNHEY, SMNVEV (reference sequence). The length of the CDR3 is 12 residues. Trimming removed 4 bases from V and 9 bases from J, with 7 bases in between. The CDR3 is CASSSFASPLHF. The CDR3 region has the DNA TGTGCCAGCAGTTCGTTTGCTTCACCCCTCCACTTT.

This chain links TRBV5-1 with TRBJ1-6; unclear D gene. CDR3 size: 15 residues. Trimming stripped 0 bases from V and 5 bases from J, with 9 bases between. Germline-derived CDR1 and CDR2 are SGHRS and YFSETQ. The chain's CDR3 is CASSLEEHNNSPLHF. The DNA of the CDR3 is TGCGCCAGCAGCTTGGAGGAACACAATAATTCACCCCTCCACTTT.

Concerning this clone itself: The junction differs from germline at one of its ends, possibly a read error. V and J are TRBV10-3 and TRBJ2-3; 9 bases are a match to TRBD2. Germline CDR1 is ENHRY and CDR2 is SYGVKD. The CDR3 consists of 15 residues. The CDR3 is CAISEIAGGTDTQYF. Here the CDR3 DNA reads TGTGCCATAAGTGAGATAGCGGGGGGCACAGATACGCAGTATTTT.

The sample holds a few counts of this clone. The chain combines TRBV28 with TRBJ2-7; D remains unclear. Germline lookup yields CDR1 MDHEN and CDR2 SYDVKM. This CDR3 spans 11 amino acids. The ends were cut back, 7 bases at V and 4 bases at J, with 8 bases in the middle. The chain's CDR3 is CASKVRYEQYF. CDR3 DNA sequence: TGTGCCAGCAAAGTGAGGTACGAGCAGTACTTC.

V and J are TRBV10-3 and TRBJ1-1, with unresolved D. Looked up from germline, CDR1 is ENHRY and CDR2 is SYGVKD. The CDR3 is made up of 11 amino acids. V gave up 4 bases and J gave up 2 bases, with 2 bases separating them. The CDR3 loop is CAISGNTEAFF. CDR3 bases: TGTGCCATCAGTGGTAACACTGAAGCTTTCTTT.

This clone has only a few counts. The CDR3 loop is CASSLTSDRNSPLHF. The CDR3 DNA is TGTGCCAGCAGCCTGACGTCGGACCGAAATTCACCCCTCCACTTT. The V call is TRBV7-9, the J call TRBJ1-6; unclear D gene. From germline, CDR1 is SEHNR and CDR2 FQNEAQ (reference sequence). CDR3 length equals 15 residues. Trimming removed 5 bases at V and 7 bases at J, with 15 bases between.

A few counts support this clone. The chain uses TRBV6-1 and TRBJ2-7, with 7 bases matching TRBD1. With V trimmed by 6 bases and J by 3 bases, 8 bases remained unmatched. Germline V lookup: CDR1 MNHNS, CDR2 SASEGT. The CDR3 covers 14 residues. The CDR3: CASRTPQGRYEQYF. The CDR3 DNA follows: TGTGCCAGCAGGACTCCACAGGGGCGCTACGAGCAGTACTTC.

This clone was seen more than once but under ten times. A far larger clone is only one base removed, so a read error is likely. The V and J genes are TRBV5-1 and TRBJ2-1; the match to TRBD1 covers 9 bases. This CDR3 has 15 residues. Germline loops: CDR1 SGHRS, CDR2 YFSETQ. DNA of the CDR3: TGCGCCTGCAGCCTCGGAGGGACAGGGTACAATGAGCAGTTCTTC. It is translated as CACSLGGTGYNEQFF.

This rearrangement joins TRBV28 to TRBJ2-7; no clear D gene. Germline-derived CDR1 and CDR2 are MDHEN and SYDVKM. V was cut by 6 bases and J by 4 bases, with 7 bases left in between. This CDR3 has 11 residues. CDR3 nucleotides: TGTGCCAGCAGCTCCCCTTACGAGCAGTACTTC. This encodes CASSSPYEQYF. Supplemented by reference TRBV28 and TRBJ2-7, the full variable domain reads DVKVTQSSRYLVKRTGEKVFLECVQDMDHENMFWYRQDPGLGLRLIYFSYDVKMKEKGDIPEGYSVSREKKERFSLILESASTNQTSMYLCASSSPYEQYFGPGTRLTVT.

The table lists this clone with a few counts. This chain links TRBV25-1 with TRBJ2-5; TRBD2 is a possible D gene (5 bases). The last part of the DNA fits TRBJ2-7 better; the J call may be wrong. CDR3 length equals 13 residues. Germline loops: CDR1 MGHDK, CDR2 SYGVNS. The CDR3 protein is CASRRGSSYEQYF. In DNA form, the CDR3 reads TGTGCCAGCAGAAGAGGGTCCTCCTACGAGCAGTACTTC.

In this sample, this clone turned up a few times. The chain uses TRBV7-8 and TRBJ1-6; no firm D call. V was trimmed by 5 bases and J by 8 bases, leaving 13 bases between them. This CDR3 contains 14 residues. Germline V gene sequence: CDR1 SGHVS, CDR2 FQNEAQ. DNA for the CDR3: TGTGCCAGCAGCACAAGTCTGGATGATTCACCCCTCCACTTT. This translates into CASSTSLDDSPLHF.

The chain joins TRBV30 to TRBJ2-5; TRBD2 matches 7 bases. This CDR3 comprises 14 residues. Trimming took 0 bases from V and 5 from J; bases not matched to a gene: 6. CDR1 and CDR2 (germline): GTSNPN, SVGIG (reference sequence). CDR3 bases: TGTGCCTGGAGTGTGGGGGGGTTGGTGGAGACCCAGTACTTC. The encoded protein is CAWSVGGLVETQYF.